This T cell receptor beta chain was recorded in a study of blood T cell repertoires in COVID-19. About the research overall: Whether acute or convalescent, the COVID-19 samples came from the United States, Italy and Spain. From T cells, B-cell-depleted T cells, or PBMCs came the material, which was cDNA or gDNA.

How the authors handled the data: Reference gene primer amplification yielded estimated nucleated cell counts. Data came from immunoSEQ multiplex PCR; TCRdb stores just in-frame clones and leaves some out. Clone size and V and J calls were adopted from that table, with D and trimming inferred from the DNA. The table has 240,000 or so clones, over 75% seen once. V was clipped by 5 bases and J by 3 bases; unmatched bases: 21. CDR1 MDHEN and CDR2 SYDVKM come from the germline V gene. This CDR3 has 19 amino acids. This receptor was obtained from a man aged 25 to 45 who had recovered from COVID-19. The chain is built from TRBV28 and TRBJ2-5; 7 nucleotides line up with TRBD2. The sample comprised peripheral blood. The CDR3 coding sequence is TGTGCCAGCAGTATAGCTTTGTGGGAGGGTGGAAAGAGCAAAGAGACCCAGTACTTC. Its translation: CASSIALWEGGKSKETQYF.